This T cell receptor beta chain was recovered during a study of blood T cell repertoires in COVID-19. Turning to the study itself: Sites across the United States, Italy and Spain contributed samples from acute and convalescent COVID-19.

As originally analysed: How many nucleated cells were present was estimated from reference gene primer amplification. TCRdb keeps only in-frame clones here, not all; method: immunoSEQ multiplex PCR. That table furnishes V, J and clone size, whereas the DNA furnished D and trimming. The sample lists roughly 87,000 clones, approximately 86% occurring once. Sequencing was done on a sample of peripheral blood. The TCR originated in a middle-aged man with acute or convalescent COVID-19.

The CDR3 here is CASSLDRGVGQPQHF. As DNA, the CDR3 is TGTGCCAGCAGCCTCGACAGGGGAGTGGGTCAGCCCCAGCATTTT. The V gene is TRBV7-9, the J gene TRBJ1-5; 8 nucleotides agree with TRBD1. V dropped 5 bases and J dropped 6; count of bases not matched to a gene: 9. This CDR3 spans 15 amino acids. Germline lookup yields CDR1 SEHNR and CDR2 FQNEAQ (reference sequence).